A selection of T cell receptor beta chains follows, all from one sample in a study of blood T cell repertoires in COVID-19. TCRdb keeps only in-frame clones here, not all; method: immunoSEQ multiplex PCR. The sample lists about 320,000 clones; about 84% were seen once. The sample taken for sequencing was peripheral blood. All receptors derive from a woman between 50 and 59 years old with acute or convalescent COVID-19. CDR3s include the opening cysteine and the closing phenylalanine or tryptophan. The D gene is left open where the match is weak. Size is stated for part of the rows, as once, few or many counts, or as a class when the clone is expanded.

j_call d_call v_call clone_size cdr3_aa cdr3_nt
TRBJ1-1 TRBD1 TRBV19 once CASSMLQGYMNTEAFF TGTGCCAGTAGTATGCTACAGGGGTATATGAACACTGAAGCTTTCTTT
TRBJ1-1 TRBD1 TRBV28 NA CASRSGGLTEAFF TGTGCCAGCAGGTCAGGGGGCTTGACTGAAGCTTTCTTT
TRBJ1-1 TRBD1 TRBV27 NA CASSIRGQNTEAFF TGTGCCAGCAGTATCAGGGGGCAGAACACTGAAGCTTTCTTT
TRBJ2-5 TRBD1 TRBV10-3 NA CAIGGDRGLGETQYF TGTGCCATCGGGGGAGACAGGGGGCTCGGAGAGACCCAGTACTTC
TRBJ2-1 NA TRBV9 NA CASSVAGETTRLGRSYNEQFF TGTGCCAGCAGCGTCGCAGGGGAGACGACACGTCTAGGAAGATCCTACAATGAGCAGTTCTTC
TRBJ2-4 TRBD2 TRBV7-2 NA CASSRDAGGGDEKNIQYF TGTGCCAGCAGCCGTGACGCCGGTGGGGGGGACGAGAAAAACATTCAGTACTTC
TRBJ2-5 TRBD2 TRBV10-3 NA CAIRGGAGVGETQYF TGTGCCATCAGGGGTGGGGCGGGAGTGGGTGAGACCCAGTACTTC
TRBJ2-7 TRBD1 TRBV6-1 NA CASSEAGTGSYEQYF TGTGCCAGCAGTGAAGCGGGGACAGGGTCCTACGAGCAGTACTTC
TRBJ2-1 TRBD2 TRBV28 NA CASSLLGREAYNEQFF TGTGCCAGCAGTTTATTGGGCCGGGAGGCCTACAATGAGCAGTTCTTC
TRBJ1-1 NA TRBV5-1 NA CASSRTGPTEAFF TGCGCCAGCAGCCGTACAGGGCCTACTGAAGCTTTCTTT
TRBJ2-3 NA TRBV4-3 NA CASSQEPGGRGRLQMAQYF TGCGCCAGCAGCCAAGAACCTGGGGGCAGGGGGAGGTTACAGATGGCGCAGTATTTT
TRBJ1-4 NA TRBV28 NA CAIAPVLTNEKLFF TGTGCCATAGCCCCCGTGTTAACTAATGAAAAACTGTTTTTT
TRBJ1-4 TRBD1 TRBV19 NA CASSSRDRGHEKLFF TGTGCCAGTAGTAGCCGGGACAGGGGGCATGAAAAACTGTTTTTT
TRBJ1-5 NA TRBV27 NA CASTPNRPLANQPQHF TGTGCCAGCACACCAAACAGGCCATTAGCAAATCAGCCCCAGCATTTT
TRBJ2-7 NA TRBV30 NA CAWGEFFLNQPYEQYF TGTGCCTGGGGGGAGTTTTTCTTGAACCAGCCCTACGAGCAGTACTTC
TRBJ2-3 TRBD2 TRBV7-8 NA CASSLGILAGGTDTQYF TGTGCCAGCAGCTTAGGTATACTAGCGGGAGGCACAGATACGCAGTATTTT
TRBJ1-5 NA TRBV18 NA CASLRDSNQPQHF TGTGCCAGCCTTCGGGATAGCAATCAGCCCCAGCATTTT
TRBJ1-5 TRBD1 TRBV24-1 once CATSAQQGGSNQPQHF TGTGCCACCAGTGCCCAACAGGGGGGGAGCAATCAGCCCCAGCATTTT
TRBJ2-5 NA TRBV7-3 few CASSLNREETQYF TGTGCCAGCAGCTTGAACAGAGAAGAGACCCAGTACTTC
TRBJ1-2 NA TRBV29-1 NA CSAQGANYGYTF TGCAGCGCCCAGGGTGCTAACTATGGCTACACCTTC
TRBJ2-3 TRBD1 TRBV7-2 NA CASSTRDRGPDTQYF TGTGCCAGCAGCACCCGGGACAGGGGGCCAGATACGCAGTATTTT
TRBJ1-5 NA TRBV2 NA CASSEEVAGYYQPQHF TGTGCCAGCAGTGAAGAGGTGGCGGGCTACTATCAGCCCCAGCATTTT
TRBJ2-5 TRBD2 TRBV6-1 NA CASSEAGGPVTQYF TGTGCCAGCAGTGAAGCGGGAGGGCCAGTGACCCAGTACTTC
TRBJ1-1 NA TRBV9 few CASSVLTGGSNEAFF TGTGCCAGCAGCGTATTGACAGGTGGAAGTAATGAAGCTTTCTTT
TRBJ2-7 TRBD1 TRBV10-3 once CAIRGTATYEQYF TGTGCCATCAGGGGGACAGCTACCTACGAGCAGTACTTC
TRBJ2-1 TRBD2 TRBV4-1 once CASSQDKQREGRILRNEQFF TGCGCCAGCAGCCAAGATAAACAGCGGGAGGGCCGAATCCTACGGAATGAGCAGTTCTTC
TRBJ2-7 TRBD2 TRBV6-2/TRBV6-3 NA CASSSGLAVSSYEQYF TGTGCCAGCAGTTCGGGACTAGCGGTTAGCTCCTACGAGCAGTACTTC
TRBJ1-2 NA TRBV4-3 once CASSPRSGSYGYTF TGCGCCAGCAGCCCCCGTTCTGGCTCATATGGCTACACCTTC
TRBJ2-5 NA TRBV5-4 NA CASSLGAEETQYF TGTGCCAGCAGCTTGGGGGCAGAAGAGACCCAGTACTTC
TRBJ1-2 NA TRBV6-6 NA CASTQETGTSTF TGTGCCAGCACTCAGGAAACAGGGACCTCCACCTTC
TRBJ1-2 NA TRBV12-3/TRBV12-4 NA CASNLPGSYGYTF TGTGCCAGCAACTTGCCAGGAAGCTATGGCTACACCTTC